The 30 T cell receptor beta chains below all came from one sample that was sequenced in a study of shared clonotypes between healthy human individuals. Assay: immunoSEQ multiplex PCR; the TCRdb copy retains only in-frame clones and omits some. The data hold 300,000 or so clones, with roughly 70% observed a single time. Sequenced sample: memory CD4+ T cells sorted from blood. Subset specified: CD45RA-negative fraction. These receptors all stem from a man aged 25-45 years in good health.

The chain has TRBV5-1 and TRBJ2-7; 11 nucleotides align to TRBD1. Trimming removed 7 bases from V and 2 bases from J; junction bases left unmatched: 5. The CDR3 sequence is 14 residues long. The germline gives CDR1 SGHRS, CDR2 YFSETQ. CDR3 sequence reads: CASGTGGPTYEQYF. CDR3 DNA sequence: TGCGCCAGCGGGACAGGGGGGCCTACCTACGAGCAGTACTTC.

The chain uses TRBV9 and TRBJ2-3; 14 nucleotides agree with TRBD2. V was pared by 4 bases and J by 6 bases, with 10 bases of the junction left unmatched. This CDR3 has 17 residues. The germline gives CDR1 SGDLS, CDR2 YYNGEE. The DNA for the CDR3 is TGTGCCAGCAGCTCCAAGCGACTAGCGGGAGGGCCGGATACGCAGTATTTT. Translation gives CASSSKRLAGGPDTQYF.

V usage is TRBV20-1 and J usage is TRBJ2-2; D possibly corresponds to TRBD2 (6 bases). In germline, CDR1 is DFQATT, CDR2 SNEGSKA (reference sequence). The CDR3 is 11 amino acids. V was shortened by 7 bases and J by 7 bases, with 10 bases between the two germline ends. The CDR3 coding sequence is TGCAGTGTTCGGGGGATCGGGGAGCTGTTTTTT. Its protein product is CSVRGIGELFF.

This chain links TRBV28 with TRBJ1-2, with 10 bases that match TRBD1. J lost 7 bases, V lost 4 bases, and 6 bases had no gene match. This CDR3 is built from 14 residues. The germline V gene encodes CDR1 MDHEN and CDR2 SYDVKM. CDR3 residues: CASSSTGGILGYTF. Here the CDR3 DNA reads TGTGCCAGCAGTTCGACAGGGGGCATCCTTGGCTACACCTTC.

The J gene is TRBJ2-1, the V gene TRBV7-9; possibly TRBD1 or TRBD2 for D (8 bases each). Looked up from germline, CDR1 is SEHNR and CDR2 is FQNEAQ (reference sequence). This CDR3 region has 17 residues. V lost 5 bases to trimming and J lost 0 bases, with 17 bases between them. The CDR3 loop is CASSQGALAGSYNEQFF. Written as DNA, the CDR3 is TGTGCCAGCAGCCAGGGGGCGCTAGCGGGCTCCTACAATGAGCAGTTCTTC. Using reference TRBV7-9 and TRBJ2-1 for the parts outside the CDR3, the full variable domain is DTGVSQNPRHKITKRGQNVTFRCDPISEHNRLYWYRQTLGQGPEFLTYFQNEAQLEKSRLLSDRFSAERPKGSFSTLEIQRTEQGDSAMYLCASSQGALAGSYNEQFFGPGTRLTVL.

Many counts were recorded for this clone. The J gene is TRBJ2-2, the V gene TRBV9; a weak D match, TRBD1 (6 bases). With 0 bases removed from V and 4 bases from J, the gap between germline ends came to 13 bases. Per the germline V gene, CDR1 is SGDLS and CDR2 is YYNGEE. The CDR3 contains 16 residues. The CDR3: CASSVANPQGTGELFF. The CDR3, as DNA: TGTGCCAGCAGCGTAGCTAATCCACAGGGCACCGGGGAGCTGTTTTTT.

The chain recombines TRBV7-9 with TRBJ2-3; 8 bases agree with TRBD1. CDR1 SEHNR and CDR2 FQNEAQ come from the germline V gene (reference sequence). CDR3 length: 16 amino acids. J gave up 4 bases and V 1 base, and 7 bases lay outside the gene matches. The CDR3, as DNA: TGTGCCAGCAGCTTAGGCCAGGGGGCTCGGTCAGATACGCAGTATTTT. Translated: CASSLGQGARSDTQYF.

The chain employs TRBV27 and TRBJ2-2; D gene ambiguous. V lost 3 bases, J lost 6 bases, and 8 bases lay in between. The CDR3 has 13 residues. From germline, CDR1 is MNHEY and CDR2 SMNVEV (reference sequence). CDR3 DNA sequence: TGTGCCAGCAGTTTCTTCGCGGCCGGGGAGCTGTTTTTT. Its protein product is CASSFFAAGELFF.

V and J are TRBV6-4 and TRBJ2-3, with TRBD2 matching over 10 bases. J gave up 0 bases and V 4 bases, and 4 bases lay outside the gene matches. This CDR3 contains 16 residues. The germline gives CDR1 MRHNA, CDR2 SNTAGT. The CDR3 DNA sequence: TGTGCCAGCAGTGTGTCTAGCGGGAGTAGCACAGATACGCAGTATTTT. Protein product: CASSVSSGSSTDTQYF.

On this clone: The sample carries other DNA sequences with the same CDR3. The chain has TRBV28 and TRBJ2-5, with unresolved D. Trimming shortened V by 5 bases and J by 3 bases, and 4 bases separated the two germline ends. The CDR3 is made up of 11 amino acids. CDR1 and CDR2 (germline): MDHEN, SYDVKM. Here the CDR3 DNA reads TGTGCCAGCAGTCTAAAAGAGACCCAGTACTTC. Its protein is CASSLKETQYF.

This chain uses TRBV5-6 with TRBJ2-5; 8 bases are shared with TRBD2. The junction had 16 bases not matched to a gene; V was cut back by 0 bases and J by 3 bases. Germline CDR1 SGHDT, CDR2 YYEEEE. This CDR3 spans 19 amino acids. CDR3 nucleotides: TGTGCCAGCAGCTTGGTTCTCATCGCCGGACTAGCTGGGAAAGAGACCCAGTACTTC. Its protein is CASSLVLIAGLAGKETQYF.

The V gene is TRBV28, the J gene TRBJ2-7; a weak D match, TRBD2 (6 bases). Germline CDR1 MDHEN, CDR2 SYDVKM. The germline V and J ends were trimmed by 4 bases and 2 bases, with 18 bases remaining between them. The CDR3 runs to 16 residues. The CDR3 protein is CASSSFSGTETYEQYF. The CDR3 DNA sequence: TGTGCCAGCAGTTCTTTCTCCGGGACTGAGACCTACGAGCAGTACTTC. Combining the CDR3 with reference TRBV28 and TRBJ2-7 gives the whole variable domain DVKVTQSSRYLVKRTGEKVFLECVQDMDHENMFWYRQDPGLGLRLIYFSYDVKMKEKGDIPEGYSVSREKKERFSLILESASTNQTSMYLCASSSFSGTETYEQYFGPGTRLTVT.

The chain has TRBV6-1 and TRBJ2-7, with D hard to call. Looked up from germline, CDR1 is MNHNS and CDR2 is SASEGT. V was cut by 4 bases and J by 2 bases, with 18 bases left in between. The CDR3 extends over 16 amino acids. The CDR3 coding sequence is TGTGCCAGCAGTGTAATAATCCTAAACCCTCCCTACGAGCAGTACTTC. This encodes CASSVIILNPPYEQYF.

This chain links TRBV9 with TRBJ2-5; D gene uncertain. CDR3 length equals 15 residues. Per the germline V gene, CDR1 is SGDLS and CDR2 is YYNGEE. The V end was cut by 3 bases, the J end by 2 bases, with 14 bases between. The CDR3 reads CASSASPNPQETQYF. The CDR3 nucleotides read TGTGCCAGCAGCGCCTCCCCTAACCCTCAAGAGACCCAGTACTTC. Using reference TRBV9 and TRBJ2-5 for the parts outside the CDR3, the full variable domain is DSGVTQTPKHLITATGQRVTLRCSPRSGDLSVYWYQQSLDQGLQFLIQYYNGEERAKGNILERFSAQQFPDLHSELNLSSLELGDSALYFCASSASPNPQETQYFGPGTRLLVL.

The chain combines TRBV9 with TRBJ2-1; the D gene is possibly TRBD2 (5 bases). The CDR3 has 15 amino acids. Looked up from germline, CDR1 is SGDLS and CDR2 is YYNGEE. V was clipped by 0 bases and J by 3 bases, with 10 bases between them. The CDR3 protein is CASSVGEGHYNEQFF. The CDR3 DNA is TGTGCCAGCAGCGTAGGTGAGGGCCACTACAATGAGCAGTTCTTC.

V is TRBV15 and J is TRBJ2-5, with D possibly matching TRBD1 (6 bases). Trimming removed 1 base from V and 5 bases from J, with 26 bases in between. This CDR3 is built from 19 residues. CDR1 and CDR2 from the germline V gene are LNHNV and YYDKDF (reference sequence). As DNA, the CDR3 is TGTGCCACCAGCAGAGTAAAGGGGTGGGACACTTCGTTTAGGGAGACCCAGTACTTC. Protein product: CATSRVKGWDTSFRETQYF.

This clone was seen repeatedly, ten times or more. The sample has other DNA sequences that encode this CDR3 too. CDR3 protein: CASSPPGGETQYF. CDR3 nucleotide sequence: TGTGCCAGCTCACCACCGGGGGGGGAGACCCAGTACTTC. The J gene is TRBJ2-5, the V gene TRBV18; 7 bases align to TRBD2. V lost 0 bases and J lost 5; bases outside the gene matches: 0. Germline V gene data show CDR1 as KGHSH and CDR2 as LQKENI. This CDR3 is 13 amino acids long.

This clone was detected only once. V is TRBV28 and J is TRBJ1-1; D may be TRBD1 (6 bases). The ends were cut back, 5 bases at V and 1 base at J, with 17 bases in the middle. Germline lookup yields CDR1 MDHEN and CDR2 SYDVKM. CDR3 size: 16 residues. CDR3 loop: CASSLPGGRGNTEAFF. CDR3 sequence (DNA): TGTGCCAGCAGTCTACCGGGGGGCAGGGGGAACACTGAAGCTTTCTTT.

This chain connects TRBV7-8 to TRBJ2-1; D remains ambiguous. This CDR3 has 13 residues. Germline CDR1 SGHVS, CDR2 FQNEAQ. The ends were cut back, 5 bases at V and 9 bases at J, with 14 bases in the middle. In DNA, the CDR3 is TGTGCCAGCAGCCCATTTGGGTTAGGTGAGCAGTTCTTC. This gives the protein CASSPFGLGEQFF. Looking up the rest from reference TRBV7-8 and TRBJ2-1 gives the full variable domain: GAGVSQSPRYKVAKRGQDVALRCDPISGHVSLFWYQQALGQGPEFLTYFQNEAQLDKSGLPSDRFFAERPEGSVSTLKIQRTQQEDSAVYLCASSPFGLGEQFFGPGTRLTVL.

This clone has just one count. The rearrangement joins TRBV13 to TRBJ2-1, with unresolved D. Germline-derived CDR1 and CDR2 are PRHDT and FYEKMQ (reference sequence). Trimming took off 2 bases at V and 5 bases at J, with 10 bases between the two ends. The CDR3 covers 14 residues. CDR3 DNA sequence: TGTGCCAGCAGCTTACGGAAAGGGCACAATGAGCAGTTCTTC. This sequence encodes CASSLRKGHNEQFF.

This clone has a handful of counts. One junction end disagrees with the germline gene, perhaps due to a read error. The chain uses TRBV5-6 and TRBJ2-5; 7 positions match TRBD1. The CDR3 is 14 amino acids. CDR1 and CDR2 (germline): SGHDT, YYEEEE. CDR3 region: CASRLGTAQETQYF. The CDR3 nucleotides read TGTGCCAGCAGGTTGGGGACAGCCCAAGAGACCCAGTACTTC.

V and J are TRBV6-5 and TRBJ2-7; TRBD1 agrees at 12 bases. The CDR3 has 15 residues. The germline CDR1 and CDR2 sequences are MNHEY and SVGAGI. V dropped 6 bases and J dropped 7; count of bases not matched to a gene: 10. The CDR3 DNA follows: TGTGCCAGCAGCCTCCGGGGACAGGGGGCGGGGGAGCAGTACTTC. It codes for CASSLRGQGAGEQYF.

The chain couples TRBV11-3 to TRBJ1-2, with a possible D match to TRBD1 (5 bases). V dropped 0 bases and J dropped 3 bases, with 17 bases sitting between them. Germline values: CDR1 SGHNT, CDR2 YENEEA. The CDR3 covers 17 residues. CDR3 in amino acids: CASSLEYQGRADYGYTF. Written as DNA, the CDR3 is TGTGCCAGCAGCTTAGAATACCAGGGAAGGGCTGACTATGGCTACACCTTC.

The CDR3 here is CASSPHGAGRYNEQFF. The CDR3 bases are TGTGCCAGCAGCCCCCATGGGGCGGGAAGGTACAATGAGCAGTTCTTC. The gene calls are TRBV4-2 and TRBJ2-1; D perhaps matches TRBD2 (6 bases). Germline V gene sequence: CDR1 LGHNA, CDR2 YNFKEQ. The CDR3 consists of 16 residues. V lost 4 bases to trimming and J lost 4 bases, with 17 bases between them.

The chain recombines TRBV7-2 with TRBJ2-5; no definite D call. V was cut by 5 bases and J by 1 base, with 14 bases left in between. The CDR3 covers 15 residues. Germline V CDR1 and CDR2: SGHTA, FQGNSA. The CDR3 sequence: CASSLRWNVQETQYF. CDR3 DNA sequence: TGTGCCAGCAGCCTTAGGTGGAATGTCCAAGAGACCCAGTACTTC.

The J gene is TRBJ1-1, the V gene TRBV23-1; TRBD1 aligns across 7 bases. TRBV23-1 is given ORF status, its function remaining uncertain. The CDR3 contains 14 residues. The junction had 4 bases not matched to a gene; V was cut back by 3 bases and J by 3 bases. CDR3 in DNA: TGCGCCAGCAGTCAGTCCCAGGGGGACACTGAAGCTTTCTTT. It encodes CASSQSQGDTEAFF.

The chain carries TRBV6-1 and TRBJ2-1, with 10 bases aligning to TRBD1. There are 17 residues in the CDR3. J lost 4 bases, V lost 4 bases, and 10 bases had no gene match. The germline V gene encodes CDR1 MNHNS and CDR2 SASEGT. CDR3 amino acids: CASSALTWDRGYNEQFF. The CDR3 DNA sequence: TGTGCCAGCAGTGCCCTCACCTGGGACAGGGGTTACAATGAGCAGTTCTTC.

The chain has TRBV6-1 and TRBJ2-7; 7 positions agree with TRBD1. This CDR3 region has 14 residues. The V and J ends lost 4 bases and 5 bases, in that order; junction bases with no gene match: 8. In germline, CDR1 is MNHNS, CDR2 SASEGT. CDR3 residues: CASSGKGGVNEQYF. The CDR3 DNA is TGTGCCAGCAGTGGAAAAGGGGGCGTTAACGAGCAGTACTTC.

This clone was counted a single time. This chain uses TRBV28 with TRBJ2-1, with unresolved D. V was shortened by 1 base and J by 9 bases, with 13 bases between the two germline ends. Per germline, CDR1 MDHEN and CDR2 SYDVKM. The CDR3 has 14 amino acids. CDR3 coding DNA: TGTGCCAGCAGTTTATTAGGGCGAGGTGCTGAGCAGTTCTTC. Its translation is CASSLLGRGAEQFF.

The chain couples TRBV11-2 to TRBJ2-5; tentative D call: TRBD2 (6 bases). Trimming cost V 1 base and J 0 bases, with 12 bases left between them. This CDR3 has 16 residues. CDR1 and CDR2 from the germline V gene are SGHAT and FQNNGV. CDR3 protein: CASSLGGGRYQETQYF. The CDR3 coding sequence is TGTGCCAGCAGCTTAGGCGGAGGGAGGTACCAAGAGACCCAGTACTTC.